This note documents a single T cell receptor (beta chain) sequence. What it binds is not known. Some clones are missing from TCRdb's copy, which holds only in-frame ones; the method was immunoSEQ multiplex PCR. The data contain under 700,000 clones, approximately 96% of them singletons. This sample is drawn from a study of shared clonotypes between healthy human individuals. Study-level information: Samples came from two female and a few male donors aged 18 to 49.

Naive CD8 populations comprised CD45RO-negative cells positively selected for CCR7, excluding terminally differentiated effector memory CD45RA+ cells. The study's findings and limits: Depth of sequencing was expected to influence donor clonotype sharing. Generally, naive subsets (rather than memory subsets) showed larger estimated richness.

The CDR3 is made up of 13 amino acids. From germline, CDR1 is SNHLY and CDR2 FYNNEI. V was clipped by 7 bases and J by 5 bases, with 15 bases between them. The clonotype comes from a woman in her 30s in good health. The chain couples TRBV2 to TRBJ2-7, with D maybe TRBD1 (5 bases). The sequenced sample consisted of naive CD8+ T cells sorted from blood. This CDR3 is CASTASRVNEQYF. CDR3 coding DNA: TGTGCCAGCACCGCTTCCAGGGTCAACGAGCAGTACTTC.